Each of the 26 T cell receptor beta chains below was sequenced from the same sample in a study of blood T cells in healthy people across ages. Combining a sample-barcoded 5' primer with a J-beta primer mix, a second PCR ran for 7 to 11 cycles. TCRdb reprocessed the 5' RACE reads via MiXCR and lists one record per CDR3 protein. The data hold 1.8 million or so distinct CDR3 sequences, with approximately 39% observed a single time. Sequencing was carried out using blood. The source is a human donor in good health.

The rearrangement links TRBV5-6 to TRBJ1-4; tentatively, D is TRBD1 (5 bases). With 5 bases removed from V and 4 bases from J, the gap between germline ends came to 12 bases. CDR1 is SGHDT and CDR2 is YYEEEE in the germline V gene. This CDR3 is 14 amino acids long. The CDR3 sequence: CASRLRGINEKLFF. CDR3 in DNA: TGTGCCAGCAGACTTAGGGGTATTAATGAAAAACTGTTTTTT.

This chain connects TRBV24-1 to TRBJ2-3, with D maybe TRBD2 (6 bases). The CDR3 is 15 amino acids. CDR1 KGHDR and CDR2 SFDVKD come from the germline V gene. Trimming shortened V by 6 bases and J by 0 bases, and 12 bases separated the two germline ends. The CDR3 is CATSPFGTSTDTQYF. CDR3 coding DNA: TGTGCCACCAGTCCATTTGGGACTAGCACAGATACGCAGTATTTT.

The gene calls are TRBV20-1 and TRBJ2-5; 8 nucleotides line up with TRBD1. The CDR3 is 13 residues long. Germline CDR1 reads DFQATT; CDR2 reads SNEGSKA (reference sequence). Trimming removed 4 bases from V and 5 bases from J; junction bases left unmatched: 6. The CDR3, as DNA: TGCAGTGCTAAAAATACAGGGGGGGAGACCCAGTACTTC. It translates to CSAKNTGGETQYF.

This clonotype was recorded a few times. The chain has TRBV24-1 and TRBJ2-7; a weak D match, TRBD1 (6 bases). This CDR3 has 14 residues. Germline assignment: CDR1 KGHDR and CDR2 SFDVKD. The V end was cut by 7 bases, the J end by 2 bases, with 14 bases between. CDR3 bases: TGTGCCACCAGCGACACGGACAGAACCTACGAGCAGTACTTC. Protein product: CATSDTDRTYEQYF.

This clonotype was recorded a few times. The J gene is TRBJ1-1, the V gene TRBV5-1; D is ambiguous. This CDR3 has 15 residues. The germline V gene encodes CDR1 SGHRS and CDR2 YFSETQ. V dropped 4 bases and J dropped 2 bases, with 15 bases sitting between them. CDR3 coding DNA: TGCGCCAGCAGCCTGGACGACACAAGCAACACTGAAGCTTTCTTT. It is translated as CASSLDDTSNTEAFF.

This clonotype was detected ten times or more. The chain joins TRBV7-3 to TRBJ2-1; 8 bases map to TRBD2. The trim removed 5 bases at V and 7 bases at J, leaving 13 bases unmatched. Germline values: CDR1 SGHTA, CDR2 FQGTGA. This CDR3 has 16 residues. CDR3 DNA sequence: TGTGCCAGCAGCCCCCGAGGCGGGGGGCTCAGAAATGAGCAGTTCTTC. Its protein product is CASSPRGGGLRNEQFF.

This clonotype occurred many times. The V gene is TRBV29-1, the J gene TRBJ2-4, with D unresolved. The end of the DNA aligns better with TRBJ2-7, so the J call may be wrong. CDR3 size: 13 residues. Looked up from germline, CDR1 is SQVTM and CDR2 is ANQGSEA. The CDR3 DNA follows: TGCAGCGTTGTCGGGCAGTATGGTGGCGAGCAGTACTTC. Amino acid sequence: CSVVGQYGGEQYF.

This clonotype was found a few times. The genes are TRBV20-1 and TRBJ2-1; TRBD1 aligns across 10 bases. The V gene's germline CDR1 is DFQATT and CDR2 SNEGSKA (reference sequence). The CDR3 sequence is 14 residues long. V was pared by 6 bases and J by 4 bases, with 6 bases of the junction left unmatched. This CDR3 is CSAVRDRGYNEQFF. For the CDR3, the DNA is TGCAGTGCCGTCAGGGACAGGGGTTACAATGAGCAGTTCTTC.

This chain links TRBV29-1 with TRBJ1-2; 10 nucleotides agree with TRBD1. The CDR3 is 14 amino acids. The V gene's germline CDR1 is SQVTM and CDR2 ANQGSEA. Trimming removed 7 bases from V and 9 bases from J; junction bases left unmatched: 14. The CDR3 DNA reads TGCAGCGCCGAACCGGGACAGGGGCGGGAAAGCTACACCTTC. Residues: CSAEPGQGRESYTF. The full variable domain, its missing parts supplied by reference TRBV29-1 and TRBJ1-2, is SAVISQKPSRDICQRGTSLTIQCQVDSQVTMMFWYRQQPGQSLTLIATANQGSEATYESGFVIDKFPISRPNLTFSTLTVSNMSPEDSSIYLCSAEPGQGRESYTFGSGTRLTVV.

The V gene is TRBV10-3, the J gene TRBJ2-5, with 12 bases aligning to TRBD1. The length of the CDR3 is 16 residues. Germline V gene lookup returns CDR1 ENHRY and CDR2 SYGVKD. Germline trimming cut 0 bases from V and 11 bases from J; bases unmatched to any gene: 10. CDR3: CAISESGTGGLDEQYF. CDR3 nucleotide sequence: TGTGCCATCAGTGAGTCAGGGACAGGGGGCTTGGATGAGCAGTACTTC.

This clonotype was picked up a small number of times. The J gene is TRBJ1-1, the V gene TRBV7-9; D not certain. The germline V gene has CDR1 SEHNR and CDR2 FQNEAQ (reference sequence). The CDR3 is 14 amino acids. Trimming removed 3 bases from V and 1 base from J, with 9 bases in between. CDR3 loop: CASSFDSGNTEAFF. Here the CDR3 DNA reads TGTGCCAGCAGCTTTGACTCCGGGAACACTGAAGCTTTCTTT.

The rearrangement uses TRBV4-1 and TRBJ2-1; the match to TRBD2 covers 8 bases. V lost 4 bases, J lost 5 bases, and 13 bases stayed unmatched. The CDR3 contains 17 residues. Germline V lookup: CDR1 MGHRA, CDR2 YSYEKL. For the CDR3, the DNA is TGCGCCAGCAGCCCCTTAGGGGGGCTAGCGGGTCACAATGAGCAGTTCTTC. Protein sequence: CASSPLGGLAGHNEQFF.

The chain recombines TRBV6-2 or TRBV6-3 with TRBJ2-7; possibly TRBD1 for D (6 bases). CDR1 and CDR2 from the germline V gene are MNHEY and SVGEGT. CDR3 length: 16 residues. Trimming shortened V by 2 bases and J by 2 bases, and 16 bases separated the two germline ends. CDR3 in amino acids: CASSYPPGAITYEQYF. The CDR3 nucleotides are TGTGCCAGCAGTTACCCTCCAGGGGCGATAACCTACGAGCAGTACTTC.

The chain links TRBV2 to TRBJ2-7; D ambiguous. The J call may be incorrect, as the DNA end agrees better with TRBJ2-5. CDR1 SNHLY and CDR2 FYNNEI come from the germline V gene. The CDR3 sequence is 13 residues long. The CDR3, as DNA: TGTGCCAGCAACGAGCTATTTCAAGAGACCCAGTACTTC. Its translation is CASNELFQETQYF.

This clonotype turned up a few times. V gene TRBV27 combines with J gene TRBJ2-5, with D perhaps TRBD1 (6 bases). The germline V gene encodes CDR1 MNHEY and CDR2 SMNVEV (reference sequence). V lost 4 bases and J 2 bases, leaving 23 bases between the germline ends. This CDR3 contains 18 residues. The DNA of the CDR3 is TGTGCCAGCAGTTATAAACAAAGACAGGTCGGGAATCAAGAGACCCAGTACTTC. Encoded protein: CASSYKQRQVGNQETQYF.

In regard to this clonotype: A read error may account for a junction end that differs from germline. This sequence joins TRBV5-1 and TRBJ2-7; D might be TRBD2 (6 bases). This CDR3 has 13 residues. The germline gives CDR1 SGHRS, CDR2 YFSETQ. CDR3 coding DNA: TGCGCCGGCAGCTTGGGAGGAGCCTACGAGCAGTACTTC. This translates into CAGSLGGAYEQYF.

In the case of this clonotype: This may arise from a read error, as a much more abundant clone is one base away. The chain uses TRBV29-1 and TRBJ2-5; tentative D call: TRBD1 (6 bases). The V gene's germline CDR1 is SQVTM and CDR2 ANQGSEA. The V end was cut by 4 bases, the J end by 11 bases, with 23 bases between. The CDR3 consists of 14 residues. CDR3 nucleotide sequence: TGCAGCGTTGTAACCGGGACAAGCACCTACGTGCAGTACTTC. This translates into CSVVTGTSTYVQYF.

The CDR3 sequence: CASSSRSKPRETEAFF. The CDR3 DNA follows: TGTGCCAGCAGTTCCCGGTCGAAGCCAAGAGAGACTGAAGCTTTCTTT. The chain combines TRBV6-2 or TRBV6-3 with TRBJ1-1; D unresolved. The CDR3 runs to 16 residues. Looked up from germline, CDR1 is MNHEY and CDR2 is SVGEGT. Trimming removed 4 bases from V and 5 bases from J, with 20 bases in between.

This clonotype was seen more than once but under ten times. The CDR3: CASSSPSGVNNEQFF. DNA of the CDR3: TGTGCCAGCAGCTCGCCTAGCGGGGTAAACAATGAGCAGTTCTTC. This sequence joins TRBV7-8 and TRBJ2-1; TRBD2 agrees at 9 bases. The V segment lost 4 bases and the J segment 5 bases; nucleotides outside the gene matches: 6. Per the germline V gene, CDR1 is SGHVS and CDR2 is FQNEAQ. This CDR3 spans 15 amino acids. The full variable domain, rest sourced from reference TRBV7-8 and TRBJ2-1, is GAGVSQSPRYKVAKRGQDVALRCDPISGHVSLFWYQQALGQGPEFLTYFQNEAQLDKSGLPSDRFFAERPEGSVSTLKIQRTQQEDSAVYLCASSSPSGVNNEQFFGPGTRLTVL.

This rearrangement joins TRBV2 to TRBJ1-2; 8 bases map to TRBD1. The CDR3 totals 13 residues. V shed 4 bases and J 6 bases; nucleotides not matched to a gene: 4. The V gene's germline CDR1 is SNHLY and CDR2 FYNNEI. CDR3 region: CASSGRQGNGYTF. CDR3 DNA: TGTGCCAGCAGTGGGAGACAGGGGAATGGCTACACCTTC.

The chain joins TRBV11-3 to TRBJ1-2, with D maybe TRBD1 (6 bases). Germline V gene lookup returns CDR1 SGHNT and CDR2 YENEEA. The CDR3 length is 15 residues. Trimming cost V 7 bases and J 4 bases, with 19 bases left between them. The CDR3 region is CASTLGGGSPYGYTF. CDR3 DNA: TGTGCCAGCACCCTTGGAGGGGGGAGCCCCTATGGCTACACCTTC.

This clonotype was recorded only once. The CDR3 end shows no conserved phenylalanine or tryptophan, and so a read error is likely. The chain carries TRBV20-1 and TRBJ1-5; weak D call: TRBD1 (6 bases). V was clipped by 0 bases and J by 2 bases, with 11 bases between them. The CDR3 loop spans 15 amino acids. CDR1 is DFQATT and CDR2 is SNEGSKA in the germline V gene (reference sequence). As DNA, the CDR3 is TGCAGTGCTAGAGATGGCAGGGGTGGCAATCAGCCCCAGCATGTT. It translates to CSARDGRGGNQPQHV.

The V gene is TRBV20-1, the J gene TRBJ1-5; perhaps TRBD1 as D (5 bases). Deletions cut 6 bases from V and 4 bases from J, with 13 bases between. The CDR3 covers 13 residues. The V gene's germline CDR1 is DFQATT and CDR2 SNEGSKA (reference sequence). The CDR3 DNA follows: TGCAGTGCGGCCCGACAGCATAATCAGCCCCAGCATTTT. Its translation: CSAARQHNQPQHF.

The sample holds a few counts of this clonotype. The chain recombines TRBV27 with TRBJ2-7; weak D call: TRBD2 (6 bases). Trimming removed 3 bases at V and 3 bases at J, with 12 bases between. The CDR3 runs 14 residues. Germline assignment: CDR1 MNHEY and CDR2 SMNVEV (reference sequence). CDR3 residues: CASSLEGQDYEQYF. CDR3 bases: TGTGCCAGCAGTTTGGAGGGGCAGGACTACGAGCAGTACTTC.

This clonotype has more than one count but fewer than ten. The chain uses TRBV5-1 and TRBJ1-2, with 9 bases fitting TRBD1. The V and J ends lost 4 bases and 8 bases, in that order; junction bases with no gene match: 3. CDR1 and CDR2 from the germline V gene are SGHRS and YFSETQ. This CDR3 is 12 amino acids long. The CDR3, as DNA: TGCGCCAGCAGCAGTGGGACAGGGGGCTACACCTTC. Translation gives CASSSGTGGYTF.

This rearrangement joins TRBV3-1 to TRBJ2-5; the D is unclear. CDR1 and CDR2 from the germline V gene are LGHDT and YNNKEL (reference sequence). The V and J ends lost 0 bases and 9 bases respectively, with 17 bases between them. The CDR3 length is 15 residues. CDR3 in amino acids: CASSQDTTRPLAQYF. CDR3 DNA: TGTGCCAGCAGCCAAGATACTACCCGACCCTTGGCCCAGTACTTC.